The clone carrying this TCR beta chain was counted many times. Antigen unknown. These data belong to a study of blood T cells in healthy people across ages. Study results and limitations: It was the long-lived donors that had more naive CD4+ cells and higher diversity than aged donors.

A sample-barcoded 5' primer and a J-beta primer mix were used in a second PCR of about 7 to 12 cycles. Tagging of each cDNA molecule was performed by a template-switch adaptor with 12 random nucleotides. A single record per CDR3 protein comes from TCRdb applying MiXCR to the 5' RACE reads. The data show fewer than 650,000 distinct CDR3 sequences, with about 26% seen just once and 3% to 4.5% held by the top ten. The CDR3 has 15 residues. V was shortened by 7 bases and J by 4 bases, with 19 bases between the two germline ends. The germline CDR1 and CDR2 sequences are MNHEY and SVGAGI. Separately, the same data were catalogued under a study of T cells of mothers and their children.

The receptor comes from a boy younger than 10 in good health. Material for sequencing was blood. The J gene is TRBJ2-5, the V gene TRBV6-5; either TRBD1 or TRBD2 may supply D (7 bases each). In DNA, the CDR3 is TGTGCCAGCACCGTGGGGGAGGGGGCTGGAGAGACCCAGTACTTC. Translating it yields CASTVGEGAGETQYF.